Listed below are T cell receptor beta chains from one sample, sequenced in a study of CD8 T cells in ankylosing spondylitis. MiXCR, applied by TCRdb to the 5' RACE reads, yields one record per CDR3 protein. The sample carries tens of thousands of distinct CDR3 sequences, around a sixth recorded once. The sample was blood. Every receptor here comes from a male donor with ankylosing spondylitis or in good health (not recorded which). CDR3s include the opening cysteine and the closing phenylalanine or tryptophan. Each record gives: J gene, V gene, clone size, D gene, CDR3 protein, CDR3 DNA. A D gene is named only where the DNA matches it firmly. A clone size is listed for some rows: how often the clone was seen (once, few, many), or a class if it is expanded.

TRBJ2-2	TRBV5-1	few	.	CASSVQNRDTGELFF	TGCGCCAGCAGCGTGCAGAACAGGGACACCGGGGAGCTGTTTTTT
TRBJ2-1	TRBV28	.	TRBD2	CASSFGLAAFNEQFF	TGTGCCAGCAGTTTCGGGCTAGCGGCCTTCAATGAGCAGTTCTTC
TRBJ2-4	TRBV18	few	.	CASSPGPAKNIQYF	TGTGCCAGCTCACCCGGACCAGCCAAAAACATTCAGTACTTC
TRBJ1-2	TRBV6-5	many	.	CASSYSKAHGDYGYTF	TGTGCCAGCAGTTACTCGAAGGCACATGGGGACTATGGCTACACCTTC
TRBJ2-2	TRBV6-6	few	.	CASSRLGGSGELFF	TGTGCCAGCAGCAGGCTTGGGGGGTCCGGGGAGCTGTTTTTT
TRBJ2-1	TRBV6-6	.	.	CASRRTANSMDEQFF	TGTGCCAGCCGTAGGACTGCTAATTCGATGGATGAGCAGTTCTTC
TRBJ2-1	TRBV5-1	few	TRBD2	CASSSRLAGDIYNEQFF	TGCGCCAGCAGCTCCCGACTAGCGGGGGATATCTACAATGAGCAGTTCTTC
TRBJ2-5	TRBV29-1	.	.	CSVVMRDKPFTRETQYF	TGCAGCGTTGTTATGAGAGACAAACCCTTCACGCGGGAGACCCAGTACTTC
TRBJ2-1	TRBV4-3	few	TRBD2	CASSPSGVGYNEQFF	TGCGCCAGCAGCCCTAGCGGGGTGGGGTACAATGAGCAGTTCTTC
TRBJ2-3	TRBV6-2/TRBV6-3	many	.	CASSRDFETDTQYF	TGTGCCAGCAGCCGGGACTTTGAGACAGATACGCAGTATTTT
TRBJ2-5	TRBV29-1	few	.	CSVRLADFQETQYF	TGCAGCGTTCGATTAGCGGACTTCCAAGAGACCCAGTACTTC
TRBJ2-3	TRBV2	many	TRBD2	CASRVPAAGVSLIPTDTQYF	TGTGCCAGCAGGGTCCCGGCAGCGGGGGTCTCATTAATACCCACAGATACGCAGTATTTT
TRBJ2-4	TRBV6-2/TRBV6-3	.	.	CASSYQVLGNIQYF	TGTGCCAGCAGTTACCAGGTGTTGGGAAACATTCAGTACTTC
TRBJ2-7	TRBV7-2	few	.	CASSSLDREGEQYF	TGTGCCAGCAGCAGCCTGGACAGGGAGGGTGAGCAGTACTTC
TRBJ2-1	TRBV6-6	many	TRBD2	CASSYSGLAGAYNEQFF	TGTGCCAGCAGTTACTCGGGACTAGCGGGAGCCTACAATGAGCAGTTCTTC